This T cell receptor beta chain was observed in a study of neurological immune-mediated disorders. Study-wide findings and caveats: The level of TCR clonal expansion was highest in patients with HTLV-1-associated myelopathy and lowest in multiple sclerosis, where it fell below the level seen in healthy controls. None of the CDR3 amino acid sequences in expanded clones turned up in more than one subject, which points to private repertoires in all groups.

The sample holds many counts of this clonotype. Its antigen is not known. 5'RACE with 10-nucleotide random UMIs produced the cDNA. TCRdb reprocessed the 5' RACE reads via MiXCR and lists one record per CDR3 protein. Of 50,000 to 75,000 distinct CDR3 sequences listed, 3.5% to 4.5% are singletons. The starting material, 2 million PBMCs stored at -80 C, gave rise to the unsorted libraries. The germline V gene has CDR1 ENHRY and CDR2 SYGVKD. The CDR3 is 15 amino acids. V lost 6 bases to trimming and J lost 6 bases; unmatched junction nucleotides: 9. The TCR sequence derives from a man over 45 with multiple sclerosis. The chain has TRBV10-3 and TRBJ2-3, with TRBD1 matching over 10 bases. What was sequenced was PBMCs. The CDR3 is CAISPGTGDSDTQYF. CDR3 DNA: TGTGCCATCAGCCCCGGGACAGGGGATTCGGATACGCAGTATTTT.